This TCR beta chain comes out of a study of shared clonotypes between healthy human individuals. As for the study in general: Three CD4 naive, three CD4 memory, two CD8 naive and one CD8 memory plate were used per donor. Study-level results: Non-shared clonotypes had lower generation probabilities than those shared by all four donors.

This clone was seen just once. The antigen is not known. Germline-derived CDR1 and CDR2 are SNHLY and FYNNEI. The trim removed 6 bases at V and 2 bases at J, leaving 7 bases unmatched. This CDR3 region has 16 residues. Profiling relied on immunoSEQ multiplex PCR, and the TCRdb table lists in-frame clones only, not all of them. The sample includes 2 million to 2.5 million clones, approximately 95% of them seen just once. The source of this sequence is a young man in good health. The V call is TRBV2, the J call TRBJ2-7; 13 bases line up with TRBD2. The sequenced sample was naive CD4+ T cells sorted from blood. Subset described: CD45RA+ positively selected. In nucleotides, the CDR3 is TGTGCCAGCAGGGAGTCAGGGACTAGCGGGGCCTACGAGCAGTACTTC. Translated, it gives CASRESGTSGAYEQYF.